The subject of this entry is one TCR beta chain. Its antigen remains unknown. The Oncomine TCR Beta short-read assay generated sequence data from the DNA of cultured CD4+ T cells. The source of extracted genomic DNA was cultured CD4+ T cells. In TCRdb, the PCR reads were re-called with MiXCR into one record per CDR3 protein. The sample has just under 10,000 distinct CDR3 sequences, about a third seen once; the top ten hold 8% to 8.5%. The data originate from a study of vaccination and CD4 T cells after COVID-19. Whole-study context: Overlapping peptides of the spike proteins of SARS-CoV-2, HCoV-NL63, HCoV-OC43 and HCoV-229E were used for cell stimulation. Broader study findings: The median number of SARS-CoV-2-reactive clonotypes increased from around 20 to 38, a change that did not reach significance.

Indicated treatment: approximately nine-day PBMC culture with coronavirus spike peptide pools or control peptides (ViraFEST assay). According to the study, CD4+ T cells from the unexposed donor were gathered ahead of the COVID-19 pandemic (2011-2018). Under the ViraFEST approach, antigen-specific T cells were expanded with peptide pools and TCRs subsequently sequenced. Germline values: CDR1 LNHNV, CDR2 YYDKDF (reference sequence). CDR3 length: 11 amino acids. Trimming removed 1 base at V and 13 bases at J, with 8 bases between. This sequence joins TRBV15 and TRBJ2-1, with a tentative D call TRBD1 (6 bases). The sequence came from a human donor in good health. The sample consisted of CD4+ T cells from blood, cultured in vitro. The chain's CDR3 is CATSRVQGQFF. DNA for the CDR3: TGTGCCACCAGCAGAGTACAGGGCCAGTTCTTC.